This TCR beta chain emerged from a study of T-cell memory formation after mild COVID-19. Findings and caveats of the study: Cross-reactive memory seemingly joined, as some responding clones were found in pre-infection memory.

TCRdb reprocessed the 5' RACE reads with MiXCR, giving one entry per CDR3 protein. The table lists roughly 100,000 distinct CDR3 sequences, over 15% of them singletons. The CDR3 is 14 residues long. Germline V gene sequence: CDR1 MNHEY, CDR2 SVGAGI. Trimming stripped 2 bases from V and 0 bases from J, with 7 bases between. On this clonotype: The antigen is unknown.

The rearrangement uses TRBV6-5 and TRBJ1-1; tentative D call: TRBD1 (5 bases). Specimen: PBMCs or a T cell subset sorted from them (not recorded which). The TCR originated in an adult woman who had mild COVID-19 (a few samples of this study predate the infection). Cell type and time point are not known. CDR3 region: CASSYEGMNTEAFF. The CDR3, as DNA: TGTGCCAGCAGTTACGAGGGGATGAACACTGAAGCTTTCTTT.